Shown below are 26 T cell receptor beta chains from a single sample sequenced in a study of cytomegalovirus exposure and HLA in healthy donors. The repertoire was sequenced with immunoSEQ multiplex PCR; TCRdb's copy has only in-frame clones and lacks some. The sample shows approximately 44,000 clones, roughly 85% of them seen only once. Material for sequencing was PBMCs. The receptor source for this set is a woman in her twenties or thirties in good health and CMV-seronegative.

This chain links TRBV28 with TRBJ2-1; 7 nucleotides line up with TRBD1. J lost 6 bases, V lost 5 bases, and 10 bases had no gene match. This CDR3 contains 15 residues. In germline, CDR1 is MDHEN, CDR2 SYDVKM. The CDR3 is CASSRIPTGINEQFF. The CDR3 coding sequence is TGTGCCAGCAGTCGGATACCGACAGGGATCAATGAGCAGTTCTTC.

This sequence joins TRBV28 and TRBJ2-7; D gene uncertain. Between the trimmed V and J ends, which lost 4 bases and 4 bases, there was a span of 8 bases. The V gene's germline CDR1 is MDHEN and CDR2 SYDVKM. This CDR3 comprises 12 residues. Here the CDR3 reads CASSSHAYEQYF. The CDR3 coding sequence is TGTGCCAGCAGTTCTCATGCGTACGAGCAGTACTTC.

This clone was observed a few times. The gene calls are TRBV6-5 and TRBJ2-7; tentative D call: TRBD2 (5 bases). This CDR3 contains 15 residues. Trimming took 7 bases from V and 2 from J, leaving 18 bases between them. The V gene's germline CDR1 is MNHEY and CDR2 SVGAGI. CDR3 coding DNA: TGTGCCAGCACCATGGCTAGGACTCCTCCCTACGAGCAGTACTTC. It yields the protein CASTMARTPPYEQYF.

This sequence joins TRBV15 and TRBJ1-2; 8 bases fit TRBD1. Germline CDR1 reads LNHNV; CDR2 reads YYDKDF (reference sequence). Germline trimming cut 1 base from V and 2 bases from J; bases unmatched to any gene: 12. The CDR3 covers 18 residues. CDR3 nucleotides: TGTGCCACCAGCAGAGTTTCCGTCGCCGGGACAGGAAACTATGGCTACACCTTC. Protein: CATSRVSVAGTGNYGYTF.

The V call is TRBV2, the J call TRBJ2-1, with D perhaps matching TRBD1 (6 bases). From germline, CDR1 is SNHLY and CDR2 FYNNEI. V was clipped by 7 bases and J by 4 bases, with 8 bases between them. The CDR3 is made up of 12 amino acids. The CDR3 DNA follows: TGTGCCAGCATGAGGGGGTACAATGAGCAGTTCTTC. Protein: CASMRGYNEQFF.

The chain combines TRBV12-5 with TRBJ1-4; 7 nucleotides line up with TRBD1. The V gene's germline CDR1 is LGHNT and CDR2 FRNRAP. The CDR3 runs to 17 residues. V lost 4 bases, J lost 0 bases, and 8 bases stayed unmatched. The CDR3 bases are TGTGCTAGTGGTTCTGGGACAGACCCATCAACTAATGAAAAACTGTTTTTT. Amino acids: CASGSGTDPSTNEKLFF.

CDR3 region: CASSSDRTYGYTF. Here the CDR3 DNA reads TGTGCCAGCAGCTCCGACAGGACCTATGGCTACACCTTC. The chain carries TRBV13 and TRBJ1-2; D is possibly TRBD1 (6 bases). CDR1 is PRHDT, CDR2 FYEKMQ, per germline (reference sequence). Trimming cost V 4 bases and J 4 bases, with 10 bases left between them. The CDR3 spans 13 residues.

The chain has TRBV9 and TRBJ2-3, with a possible D match to TRBD2 (5 bases). Germline V gene lookup returns CDR1 SGDLS and CDR2 YYNGEE. Trimming pared 0 bases from V and 3 bases from J, leaving 11 bases between. This CDR3 has 15 amino acids. Here the CDR3 reads CASSVGGIATDTQYF. CDR3 bases: TGTGCCAGCAGCGTAGGAGGGATTGCGACAGATACGCAGTATTTT.

This clone has just a few counts. This rearrangement joins TRBV28 to TRBJ1-2; D is perhaps TRBD1 (6 bases). This CDR3 contains 12 residues. With 10 bases removed from V and 5 bases from J, the gap between germline ends came to 14 bases. Looked up from germline, CDR1 is MDHEN and CDR2 is SYDVKM. The CDR3 DNA reads as TGTGCCATCTTACCTACAGGGTATGGCTACACCTTC. Translated, it gives CAILPTGYGYTF.

The chain couples TRBV18 to TRBJ2-7; D might be TRBD2 (5 bases). Germline V CDR1 and CDR2: KGHSH, LQKENI. CDR3 length: 15 amino acids. V was clipped by 3 bases and J by 6 bases, with 18 bases between them. The DNA for the CDR3 is TGTGCCAGCTCACCCCTGGGAGACTCCCCAGGCGAGCAGTACTTC. Translation gives CASSPLGDSPGEQYF.

J is TRBJ1-2 and V is TRBV6-5; 8 bases are a match to TRBD1. With 6 bases clipped from V and 7 bases from J, the junction kept 10 bases outside the gene matches. The CDR3 length is 14 residues. The germline CDR1 and CDR2 sequences are MNHEY and SVGAGI. As DNA, the CDR3 is TGTGCCAGCAGCCCCACCCGGACAGGGTTTGGCTACACCTTC. Protein sequence: CASSPTRTGFGYTF.

J is TRBJ1-1 and V is TRBV2; possibly TRBD1 for D (6 bases). Deletions cut 3 bases from V and 1 base from J, with 9 bases between. The CDR3 contains 14 residues. CDR1 is SNHLY, CDR2 FYNNEI, per germline. The CDR3 DNA is TGTGCCAGCAGTGACAGGGGAGAGAACACTGAAGCTTTCTTT. This translates into CASSDRGENTEAFF.

The rearrangement joins TRBV5-4 to TRBJ2-7; D is possibly TRBD1 (5 bases). The germline gives CDR1 SGHNT, CDR2 YYREEE (reference sequence). Trimming cost V 3 bases and J 5 bases, with 12 bases left between them. CDR3 size: 13 residues. The CDR3 DNA reads as TGTGCCAGCAGCTCACCGCAGGGTAACGAGCAGTACTTC. Translating gives CASSSPQGNEQYF.

V usage is TRBV27 and J usage is TRBJ2-2; D is uncertain. The CDR3 length is 13 residues. V lost 3 bases and J lost 0, with 2 bases in between. Germline CDR1 MNHEY, CDR2 SMNVEV (reference sequence). The CDR3 DNA reads as TGTGCCAGCAGTTTCGCGAACACCGGGGAGCTGTTTTTT. This gives the protein CASSFANTGELFF.

The CDR3 spells CASSSAQGGEKLFF. The CDR3 DNA is TGCGCCAGCAGCTCGGCCCAGGGTGGAGAAAAACTGTTTTTT. The chain has TRBV5-1 and TRBJ1-4; D is perhaps TRBD1 (5 bases). CDR3 size: 14 residues. V was clipped by 3 bases and J by 8 bases, with 14 bases between them. The germline gives CDR1 SGHRS, CDR2 YFSETQ. The entire variable domain, with the rest obtained from reference TRBV5-1 and TRBJ1-4, is as follows: KAGVTQTPRYLIKTRGQQVTLSCSPISGHRSVSWYQQTPGQGLQFLFEYFSETQRNKGNFPGRFSGRQFSNSRSEMNVSTLELGDSALYLCASSSAQGGEKLFFGSGTQLSVL.

This clone was observed a single time. This sequence joins TRBV27 and TRBJ2-3, with 7 nucleotides matching TRBD2. Losses at the gene ends were 6 bases for V and 5 bases for J; bases not matched to a gene: 8. CDR1 is MNHEY and CDR2 is SMNVEV in the germline V gene (reference sequence). CDR3 length: 14 residues. This chain's CDR3 is CASRILGEGDTQYF. The CDR3 nucleotides read TGTGCCAGCAGGATTTTAGGGGAGGGAGATACGCAGTATTTT.

The rearrangement joins TRBV5-4 to TRBJ1-2; weak D call: TRBD1 (5 bases). V shed 4 bases and J shed 8 bases, with 15 bases lying between them. CDR3 length: 13 residues. Per germline, CDR1 SGHNT and CDR2 YYREEE (reference sequence). CDR3 coding DNA: TGTGCCAGCAGCCGGACACTGCGGGGAGGCTACACCTTC. Translation gives CASSRTLRGGYTF.

V and J are TRBV27 and TRBJ1-5, with D possibly matching TRBD1 (6 bases). Trimming left V 3 bases short and J 0 bases short, with 15 bases between. CDR1 MNHEY and CDR2 SMNVEV come from the germline V gene (reference sequence). CDR3 length: 17 residues. The CDR3 is CASSLTPQGYSNQPQHF. The CDR3 DNA reads TGTGCCAGCAGTTTGACTCCGCAGGGGTATAGCAATCAGCCCCAGCATTTT.

V and J are TRBV10-1 and TRBJ2-3; D not resolved. Trimming removed 0 bases at V and 7 bases at J, with 17 bases between. The CDR3 consists of 16 residues. Germline loops: CDR1 WNHNN, CDR2 SYGVQD (reference sequence). CDR3 DNA: TGCGCCAGCAGTGAGTCCACAGTGCTGCAACATTATACGCAGTATTTT. Translating it yields CASSESTVLQHYTQYF.

The chain uses TRBV7-2 and TRBJ2-4, with D unclear. V shed 5 bases and J shed 0 bases, with 14 bases lying between them. The germline V gene encodes CDR1 SGHTA and CDR2 FQGNSA. The CDR3 has 16 amino acids. DNA for the CDR3: TGTGCCAGCAGCCCCGAAAATGGCCTAGCCAAAAACATTCAGTACTTC. This sequence encodes CASSPENGLAKNIQYF.

This clone was counted only a few times. The V and J genes are TRBV6-1 and TRBJ1-2; D possibly corresponds to TRBD1 (5 bases). This CDR3 has 15 amino acids. Looked up from germline, CDR1 is MNHNS and CDR2 is SASEGT. Trimming took off 8 bases at V and 2 bases at J, with 18 bases between the two ends. CDR3: CASAPGGEGNYGYTF. CDR3 DNA sequence: TGTGCCAGCGCCCCCGGGGGGGAGGGGAACTATGGCTACACCTTC.

The chain recombines TRBV2 with TRBJ2-1, with a possible D match to TRBD2 (6 bases). V was trimmed by 5 bases and J by 3 bases, leaving 14 bases between them. The CDR3 consists of 15 residues. CDR1 is SNHLY and CDR2 is FYNNEI in the germline V gene. In DNA form, the CDR3 reads TGTGCCAGCAGTTATCGTAGCGGAGGCTACAATGAGCAGTTCTTC. Translation gives CASSYRSGGYNEQFF.

This clone is a singleton in its sample. The chain recombines TRBV27 with TRBJ1-4; 8 bases fit TRBD1. The CDR3 is 14 residues long. In germline, CDR1 is MNHEY, CDR2 SMNVEV (reference sequence). Losses at the gene ends were 4 bases for V and 7 bases for J; bases not matched to a gene: 5. This CDR3 is CASSYQGAAEKLFF. In nucleotides, the CDR3 is TGTGCCAGCAGTTACCAGGGGGCGGCTGAAAAACTGTTTTTT.

J is TRBJ1-1 and V is TRBV7-6; D remains ambiguous. Germline loops: CDR1 SGHVS, CDR2 FNYEAQ. V was clipped by 4 bases and J by 5 bases, with 11 bases between them. This CDR3 is built from 13 residues. This CDR3 is CASSSQTGTEAFF. The DNA for the CDR3 is TGTGCCAGCAGCTCCCAGACTGGGACTGAAGCTTTCTTT.

This clone was recorded a few times. The J gene is TRBJ2-7, the V gene TRBV5-5, with no clear D. The CDR3 totals 12 residues. Deletions cut 2 bases from V and 5 bases from J, with 8 bases between. In germline, CDR1 is SGHKS, CDR2 YYEKEE (reference sequence). CDR3 loop: CASSFGSNEQYF. The CDR3 DNA reads as TGTGCCAGCAGCTTCGGTTCCAACGAGCAGTACTTC. The variable domain in full, completed from reference TRBV5-5 and TRBJ2-7, reads DAGVTQSPTHLIKTRGQQVTLRCSPISGHKSVSWYQQVLGQGPQFIFQYYEKEERGRGNFPDRFSARQFPNYSSELNVNALLLGDSALYLCASSFGSNEQYFGPGTRLTVT.

The V gene is TRBV20-1, the J gene TRBJ1-2; 8 bases are a match to TRBD1. CDR1 and CDR2 from the germline V gene are DFQATT and SNEGSKA (reference sequence). The CDR3 has 11 amino acids. The V segment lost 8 bases and the J segment 7 bases; nucleotides outside the gene matches: 6. The DNA of the CDR3 is TGCAGTTCGAGGACAGGGAGTGGCTACACCTTC. It encodes CSSRTGSGYTF.